This entry lists 27 T cell receptor beta chains sequenced from one sample in a study of T cells in women clearing cervical HPV infection. TCRdb's copy holds only in-frame clones and misses some; the assay was immunoSEQ multiplex PCR. There are some 30,000 clones in the sample, with approximately 4.2% held by the top ten. Sequences were obtained from blood buffy coat. These receptors all stem from a woman aged 18 to 75 with a cervical HPV16 infection that either progressed to CIN3+ or cleared (not recorded which).

Points on this clone: Sequencing ends 3 residues short of the CDR3 end; the germline J gene provides the rest. This chain joins TRBV30 and TRBJ2-5, with D perhaps matching TRBD1 or TRBD2 (6 bases each). Trimming shortened V by 0 bases and J by 1 base, and 18 bases separated the two germline ends. The CDR3 has 17 residues. In germline, CDR1 is GTSNPN, CDR2 SVGIG (reference sequence). CDR3 DNA (partial): TGTGCCTGGAGTGTTAATGGAGTCGGAGGGGGCCAAGAGACC. It translates to CAWSVNGVGGGQET. The whole CDR3 sequence reads CAWSVNGVGGGQETQYF.

With regard to this clone: The DNA ends 3 residues before the CDR3 does, and the rest of the CDR3 is filled in from the germline J gene. This sequence joins TRBV19 and TRBJ1-1; 7 bases are a match to TRBD1. The CDR3 is made up of 12 amino acids. With V trimmed by 5 bases and J by 6 bases, 3 bases remained unmatched. Per germline, CDR1 LNHDA and CDR2 SQIVND (reference sequence). The CDR3 loop is CASSHQGAEAFF. CDR3 DNA (partial): TGTGCCAGTAGTCACCAGGGGGCTGAA.

Regarding this clone: Coverage ceases 3 residues before the CDR3 finishes, and the germline J gene fills in the end. This sequence joins TRBV5-6 and TRBJ2-7; 11 bases map to TRBD2. The CDR3 totals 15 residues. With 7 bases clipped from V and 6 bases from J, the junction kept 12 bases outside the gene matches. CDR1 is SGHDT, CDR2 YYEEEE, per germline. The CDR3 reads CASWGTSGGFLEQYF. The covered CDR3 bases are TGTGCCAGCTGGGGAACTAGCGGGGGATTCCTCGAG.

Turning to this clone: The read ends 3 residues shy of where the CDR3 ends; the end is completed using the germline J gene. This rearrangement joins TRBV4-1 to TRBJ2-5, with TRBD2 identical over 7 bases. The CDR3 is 16 residues long. In germline, CDR1 is MGHRA, CDR2 YSYEKL. The trim removed 0 bases at V and 4 bases at J, leaving 8 bases unmatched. The sequenced part of the CDR3 DNA is TGCGCCAGCAGCCAAGATGAAGCGGGACCTCGAGAGACC. It translates to CASSQDEAGPRET. The complete CDR3 sequence is CASSQDEAGPRETQYF.

About this clone: The DNA ends 3 residues before the CDR3 does, and the rest of the CDR3 is filled in from the germline J gene. V usage is TRBV19 and J usage is TRBJ1-1, with TRBD1 identical over 8 bases. V dropped 10 bases and J dropped 0; count of bases not matched to a gene: 16. The CDR3 length is 17 residues. In germline, CDR1 is LNHDA, CDR2 SQIVND (reference sequence). Here the CDR3 reads CATLPSRQGWLNTEAFF. The sequenced part of the CDR3 DNA is TGTGCCACTCTCCCGAGTCGACAGGGGTGGTTGAACACTGAA. Filled out from reference TRBV19 and TRBJ1-1, the complete variable domain reads DGGITQSPKYLFRKEGQNVTLSCEQNLNHDAMYWYRQDPGQGLRLIYYSQIVNDFQKGDIAEGYSVSREKKESFPLTVTSAQKNPTAFYLCATLPSRQGWLNTEAFFGQGTRLTVV.

Note on this clone: Read coverage stops 3 residues before the CDR3 terminus; the germline J gene supplies the remainder. The chain has TRBV2 and TRBJ1-1, with TRBD1 matching over 9 bases. V lost 6 bases and J lost 0; bases outside the gene matches: 8. CDR1 and CDR2 from the germline V gene are SNHLY and FYNNEI. The CDR3 has 16 residues. CDR3 in amino acids: CASSLLQGALNTEAFF. CDR3 bases read: TGTGCCAGCAGCCTATTACAGGGGGCTTTGAACACTGAA.

For this clone: The DNA ends 3 residues before the CDR3 does, and the rest of the CDR3 is filled in from the germline J gene. The rearrangement uses TRBV20-1 and TRBJ2-2, with TRBD2 matching 15 bases. Germline CDR1 is DFQATT and CDR2 is SNEGSKA (reference sequence). This CDR3 contains 18 residues. Trimming took 6 bases from V and 1 from J; bases not matched to a gene: 9. The sequenced part of the CDR3 DNA is TGCAGTGCGGAGGGACTAGCGGGAGGACCAGTGAACACCGGGGAG. It is translated as CSAEGLAGGPVNTGE. The complete CDR3 protein is CSAEGLAGGPVNTGELFF.

As regards this clone: Coverage ceases 3 residues before the CDR3 finishes, and the germline J gene fills in the end. V is TRBV11-2 and J is TRBJ1-6; weak D call: TRBD1 (6 bases). CDR1 is SGHAT and CDR2 is FQNNGV in the germline V gene. Trimming pared 5 bases from V and 10 bases from J, leaving 15 bases between. The CDR3 is 14 residues long. CDR3 DNA (partial): TGTGCCAGCAGCCAACAGGGAGTAGGGTCACCC. Amino acid sequence: CASSQQGVGSP. In full, the CDR3 is CASSQQGVGSPLHF.

Details on this clone: The read gets to within 3 residues of the CDR3 end, and the germline J gene fills in the rest. The V gene is TRBV12-3 or TRBV12-4, the J gene TRBJ1-5; no reliable D call. Between the trimmed V and J ends, which lost 3 bases and 0 bases, there was a span of 3 bases. The CDR3 loop spans 13 amino acids. Partial CDR3 DNA: TGTGCCAGCAGTTTTTATAGCAATCAGCCC. It yields the protein CASSFYSNQP. In full, the CDR3 reads CASSFYSNQPQHF.

As concerns this clone: The read falls 3 residues short of the CDR3 end, and the missing part is taken from the germline J gene. The chain carries TRBV2 and TRBJ1-2, with 7 bases aligning to TRBD1. The V gene end was trimmed by 9 bases and the J gene end by 6 bases; junction bases not matched to a gene: 4. Germline CDR1 reads SNHLY; CDR2 reads FYNNEI. There are 11 residues in the CDR3. CDR3 DNA, as far as it was read: TGTGCCAGGCAGGGGGTGGATGGC. Translation gives CARQGVDG. The full CDR3 reads CARQGVDGYTF.

A note on this clone: The sequenced fragment ends 3 residues before the CDR3 boundary, so the rest is inferred from the germline J gene. The chain is built from TRBV19 and TRBJ1-4; no reliable D call. CDR3 size: 14 residues. Trimming took 7 bases from V and 8 from J, leaving 17 bases between them. Germline V gives CDR1 LNHDA, CDR2 SQIVND (reference sequence). CDR3 bases read: TGTGCCAGTAACCCACGGGGTGCGGAAGAAAAA. Translation gives CASNPRGAEEK. The full CDR3 protein reads CASNPRGAEEKLFF.

With respect to this clone: The read terminates 3 residues before the CDR3 end, so the remaining end is supplied by the germline J gene. The rearrangement uses TRBV30 and TRBJ2-2, with 12 bases identical to TRBD2. CDR1 is GTSNPN, CDR2 SVGIG, per germline (reference sequence). V shed 3 bases and J 4 bases; nucleotides not matched to a gene: 6. There are 16 residues in the CDR3. The CDR3 DNA, read in part, is TGTGCCTGGAGGTCTAGCGGGAGGGCTCCCACCGGGGAG. It specifies CAWRSSGRAPTGE. The full CDR3 protein reads CAWRSSGRAPTGELFF.

Comment on this clone: The CDR3 goes on 3 residues after the read ends, and that part is filled in from the germline J gene. This chain connects TRBV7-2 to TRBJ1-2, with 8 bases aligning to TRBD1. CDR1 is SGHTA and CDR2 is FQGNSA in the germline V gene. V was pared by 3 bases and J by 7 bases, with 7 bases of the junction left unmatched. The CDR3 totals 14 residues. CDR3 amino acids: CASSFGRGRGGYTF. CDR3 DNA (partial): TGTGCCAGCAGCTTCGGCAGGGGGCGGGGTGGC.

Worth noting for this clone: The read finishes 3 residues shy of the CDR3 end, and the germline J gene is used to complete it. This sequence joins TRBV5-1 and TRBJ1-4; tentative D call: TRBD1 (6 bases). Germline CDR1 SGHRS, CDR2 YFSETQ. V was pared by 4 bases and J by 8 bases, with 15 bases between. The CDR3 covers 14 residues. The CDR3 protein is CASSAPGGREKLFF. The sequenced part of the CDR3 DNA is TGCGCCAGCAGCGCACCGGGGGGCCGAGAAAAA.

This CDR3 is CASSNRDRFYPTDTQYF. The CDR3 bases that were read are TGTGCCAGTAGTAACAGAGACAGATTTTACCCCACAGATACG. The chain recombines TRBV19 with TRBJ2-3; possibly TRBD1 for D (5 bases). The observed sequence ends 3 residues before the CDR3 terminus, with the missing tail filled in from the germline J gene. V gave up 4 bases and J gave up 2 bases, with 19 bases separating them. Germline V lookup: CDR1 LNHDA, CDR2 SQIVND (reference sequence). The CDR3 runs to 17 residues.

In regard to this clone: The read terminates 3 residues before the CDR3 end, so the remaining end is supplied by the germline J gene. The rearrangement joins TRBV6-2 or TRBV6-3 to TRBJ2-7; TRBD2 might be the D (6 bases). Germline CDR1 MNHEY, CDR2 SVGEGT. The CDR3 spans 17 residues. With 2 bases removed from V and 4 bases from J, the gap between germline ends came to 21 bases. The CDR3 bases that were read are TGTGCCAGCAGTTACGCTAGGTGGCGTAGCGGTCGTTACGAG. Protein sequence: CASSYARWRSGRYE. The full CDR3 is CASSYARWRSGRYEQYF.

Partial CDR3 DNA: TGTGCCAGTAGTATACAGGGAAGCGGGGAG. It encodes CASSIQGSGE. The entire CDR3 is CASSIQGSGELFF. The chain has TRBV19 and TRBJ2-2; a weak D match, TRBD1 (5 bases). The read ends 3 residues before the CDR3 terminus; that terminus is restored from the germline J gene. The CDR3 length is 13 residues. The germline CDR1 and CDR2 sequences are LNHDA and SQIVND (reference sequence). V shed 2 bases and J shed 7 bases, with 8 bases lying between them. Based on the CDR3 plus reference TRBV19 and TRBJ2-2, the full variable domain is DGGITQSPKYLFRKEGQNVTLSCEQNLNHDAMYWYRQDPGQGLRLIYYSQIVNDFQKGDIAEGYSVSREKKESFPLTVTSAQKNPTAFYLCASSIQGSGELFFGEGSRLTVL.

As to this clone: The CDR3 extends 3 residues past the end of the read, so its final part is completed from the germline J gene. This chain joins TRBV20-1 and TRBJ2-7; 10 bases agree with TRBD2. CDR1 is DFQATT and CDR2 is SNEGSKA in the germline V gene (reference sequence). V shed 3 bases, J shed 2 bases, and the junction held 10 bases outside the gene matches. The length of the CDR3 is 16 residues. CDR3 protein: CSASSASGGPTYEQYF. The covered CDR3 bases are TGCAGTGCTAGTTCGGCTAGCGGGGGCCCAACCTACGAG.

A remark on this clone: The read stops 3 residues short of the end of the CDR3; the missing end is completed from the germline J gene. The genes are TRBV6-1 and TRBJ2-1; 9 bases fit TRBD1. CDR3 length: 13 residues. Germline V gene data show CDR1 as MNHNS and CDR2 as SASEGT. With V trimmed by 2 bases and J by 8 bases, 1 base remained unmatched. Here the CDR3 reads CASSERTGDEQFF. The DNA read from the CDR3 is TGTGCCAGCAGTGAAAGGACAGGGGATGAG.

In the case of this clone: From the germline J gene comes the end of the CDR3, since the read stops 3 residues before it. The chain employs TRBV30 and TRBJ2-1; D is unclear. This CDR3 comprises 13 residues. Per germline, CDR1 GTSNPN and CDR2 SVGIG (reference sequence). The V end lost 4 bases, the J end lost 6 bases, and 13 bases lay between the germline ends. CDR3 residues: CAWTLGPPNEQFF. The CDR3 bases that were read are TGTGCCTGGACCCTTGGGCCCCCCAATGAG.

Of note for this clone: The read finishes 3 residues shy of the CDR3 end, and the germline J gene is used to complete it. The rearrangement links TRBV11-3 to TRBJ2-5; 9 bases are shared with TRBD1. Per the germline V gene, CDR1 is SGHNT and CDR2 is YENEEA. The V and J ends lost 5 bases and 5 bases, in that order; junction bases with no gene match: 6. This CDR3 contains 14 residues. Incomplete CDR3 DNA: TGTGCCAGCAGCGGTCGGACAGGGGATGAGACC. Amino acid sequence: CASSGRTGDET. The whole CDR3 reads CASSGRTGDETQYF. Supplemented by reference TRBV11-3 and TRBJ2-5, the full variable domain reads EAGVVQSPRYKIIEKKQPVAFWCNPISGHNTLYWYLQNLGQGPELLIRYENEEAVDDSQLPKDRFSAERLKGVDSTLKIQPAELGDSAVYLCASSGRTGDETQYFGPGTRLLVL.

Details on this clone: The missing CDR3 end, 3 residues past where the read stops, is filled in from the germline J gene. This chain links TRBV2 with TRBJ2-5, with 15 bases matching TRBD2. This CDR3 contains 17 residues. Trimming removed 6 bases from V and 5 bases from J; junction bases left unmatched: 10. Germline V gene data show CDR1 as SNHLY and CDR2 as FYNNEI. CDR3 DNA (partial): TGTGCCAGCAGGCTGAGGACTAGCGGGGGGGCCCTCGAGACC. This encodes CASRLRTSGGALET. The entire CDR3 reads CASRLRTSGGALETQYF.

As regards this clone: The missing CDR3 end, 3 residues past where the read stops, is filled in from the germline J gene. The chain joins TRBV2 to TRBJ2-3; 13 bases are shared with TRBD2. The CDR3 contains 18 residues. Germline CDR1 SNHLY, CDR2 FYNNEI. Incomplete CDR3 DNA: TGTGCCAGCAGTGAAGCGCTTCGGACTAGCGGGAGCAGTCAGACG. Amino acid sequence: CASSEALRTSGSSQT. The entire CDR3 protein reads CASSEALRTSGSSQTQYF.

Concerning this clone itself: The read halts 3 residues ahead of the CDR3 end, with the missing end drawn from the germline J gene. The rearrangement links TRBV20-1 to TRBJ2-1, with 11 bases lining up with TRBD2. The V and J ends lost 2 bases and 7 bases, in that order; junction bases with no gene match: 4. Germline V gene sequence: CDR1 DFQATT, CDR2 SNEGSKA (reference sequence). CDR3 length equals 14 residues. The CDR3 region is CSARLAGGRNEQFF. The sequenced part of the CDR3 DNA is TGCAGTGCTAGATTAGCGGGGGGGAGAAATGAG.

As regards this clone: The read ends 3 residues shy of where the CDR3 ends; the end is completed using the germline J gene. The rearrangement joins TRBV7-2 to TRBJ2-7; D gene ambiguous. Germline CDR1 reads SGHTA; CDR2 reads FQGNSA. CDR3 size: 16 residues. V lost 0 bases and J lost 3, with 15 bases in between. CDR3 protein: CASSLAKGKVGYEQYF. The sequenced part of the CDR3 DNA is TGTGCCAGCAGCTTAGCTAAGGGTAAAGTGGGCTACGAG.

A word on this clone: The read ends 3 residues shy of where the CDR3 ends; the end is completed using the germline J gene. The rearrangement links TRBV30 to TRBJ1-6; tentatively, D is TRBD1 (6 bases). V lost 0 bases and J 10 bases, leaving 13 bases between the germline ends. CDR3 length: 14 amino acids. CDR1 is GTSNPN, CDR2 SVGIG, per germline (reference sequence). CDR3 DNA, as far as it was read: TGTGCCTGGAGTGTGATGGGGGCATTCTCACCC. It specifies CAWSVMGAFSP. The whole CDR3 sequence reads CAWSVMGAFSPLHF.

Comments on this clone: The missing CDR3 end, 3 residues past where the read stops, is filled in from the germline J gene. This chain uses TRBV30 with TRBJ1-4; 8 bases are shared with TRBD1. V was pared by 3 bases and J by 3 bases, with 6 bases of the junction left unmatched. This CDR3 has 15 residues. Germline CDR1 and CDR2: GTSNPN and SVGIG (reference sequence). CDR3 DNA (partial): TGTGCCTGGAGGGCCGGACAGGGATCTAATGAAAAA. It encodes CAWRAGQGSNEK. The whole CDR3 sequence reads CAWRAGQGSNEKLFF.